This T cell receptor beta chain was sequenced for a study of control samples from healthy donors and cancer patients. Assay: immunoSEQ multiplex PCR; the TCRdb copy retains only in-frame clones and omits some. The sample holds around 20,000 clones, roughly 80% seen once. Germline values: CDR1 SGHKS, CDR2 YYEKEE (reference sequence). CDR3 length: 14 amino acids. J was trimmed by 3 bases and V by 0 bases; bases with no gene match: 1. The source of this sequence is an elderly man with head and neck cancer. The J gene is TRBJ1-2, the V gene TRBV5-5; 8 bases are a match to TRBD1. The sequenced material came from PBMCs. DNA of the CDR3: TGTGCCAGCAGCTTGGTGACAGGGGACTATGGCTACACCTTC. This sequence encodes CASSLVTGDYGYTF.